What follows are 22 T cell receptor beta chains derived from one specimen sequenced in a study of blood T cell repertoires in COVID-19. This table comes from immunoSEQ multiplex PCR, and its TCRdb copy is limited to in-frame clones, with some not included. The sample records about 58,000 clones, 88% being singletons. The source material was peripheral blood. The origin of the receptors is a woman in her forties or fifties with active or convalescent COVID-19.

The rearrangement joins TRBV27 to TRBJ1-2; D may be TRBD1 (5 bases). CDR3 length equals 18 residues. Per the germline V gene, CDR1 is MNHEY and CDR2 is SMNVEV (reference sequence). Trimming took off 6 bases at V and 5 bases at J, with 28 bases between the two ends. In DNA, the CDR3 is TGTGCCAGCAGACCCAGGGTTAGCTCGGAGACATTCCTATATGGCTACACCTTC. Residues: CASRPRVSSETFLYGYTF.

The chain has TRBV5-4 and TRBJ2-1; D is perhaps TRBD1 (5 bases). CDR1 is SGHNT and CDR2 is YYREEE in the germline V gene (reference sequence). The germline V and J ends were trimmed by 9 bases and 8 bases, with 18 bases remaining between them. This CDR3 is built from 13 residues. For the CDR3, the DNA is TGTGCCACCCGGCTAGGGGTTATAGATGAGCAGTTCTTC. It encodes CATRLGVIDEQFF.

The V and J genes are TRBV18 and TRBJ2-7; D is perhaps TRBD1 (5 bases). The germline CDR1 and CDR2 sequences are KGHSH and LQKENI. Trimming left V 4 bases short and J 2 bases short, with 12 bases between. The CDR3 consists of 14 residues. CDR3 protein: CASSRQPPPYEQYF. In DNA form, the CDR3 reads TGTGCCAGCTCACGACAGCCTCCACCCTACGAGCAGTACTTC.

The V and J genes are TRBV6-5 and TRBJ1-1; 7 bases map to TRBD1. The CDR3 runs 12 residues. V lost 11 bases, J lost 4 bases, and 7 bases stayed unmatched. Germline V lookup: CDR1 MNHEY, CDR2 SVGAGI. The CDR3 loop is CACYRGGTEAFF. As DNA, the CDR3 is TGTGCCTGTTACAGGGGAGGCACTGAAGCTTTCTTT.

This clone was seen more than once but under ten times. The chain combines TRBV2 with TRBJ2-2, with 7 positions matching TRBD2. V trimming: 6 bases; J trimming: 0 bases; junction bases outside the gene matches: 1. Germline V CDR1 and CDR2: SNHLY, FYNNEI. This CDR3 contains 14 residues. The CDR3 spells CASRAGANTGELFF. DNA for the CDR3: TGTGCCAGCAGGGCGGGAGCGAACACCGGGGAGCTGTTTTTT.

This chain uses TRBV9 with TRBJ1-1; 8 bases map to TRBD1. The CDR3 sequence is 14 residues long. Germline V lookup: CDR1 SGDLS, CDR2 YYNGEE. After removal of 0 bases from V and 10 bases from J, the junction contained 8 bases not matched to a gene. CDR3 loop: CASSVVPEQGAAFF. The CDR3 bases are TGTGCCAGCAGCGTAGTACCCGAGCAGGGGGCAGCTTTCTTT. Looking up the rest from reference TRBV9 and TRBJ1-1 gives the full variable domain: DSGVTQTPKHLITATGQRVTLRCSPRSGDLSVYWYQQSLDQGLQFLIQYYNGEERAKGNILERFSAQQFPDLHSELNLSSLELGDSALYFCASSVVPEQGAAFFGQGTRLTVV.

The chain has TRBV11-2 and TRBJ2-7, with 7 bases fitting TRBD1. The CDR3 spans 15 residues. Trimming removed 5 bases from V and 0 bases from J; junction bases left unmatched: 7. Germline V gives CDR1 SGHAT, CDR2 FQNNGV. The CDR3 nucleotides are TGTGCCAGCAGCCGTTCGGGACAGAGCTCCTACGAGCAGTACTTC. Its protein is CASSRSGQSSYEQYF.

This clone has just one count. The V gene is TRBV15, the J gene TRBJ1-4; D is unresolved. From germline, CDR1 is LNHNV and CDR2 YYDKDF (reference sequence). The CDR3 spans 15 residues. V lost 5 bases and J 4 bases, leaving 14 bases between the germline ends. Here the CDR3 DNA reads TGTGCCACCAGCTCTGGCATCAGGCGTAATGAAAAACTGTTTTTT. Residues: CATSSGIRRNEKLFF.

The chain employs TRBV6-1 and TRBJ1-5; D remains ambiguous. Germline V gene lookup returns CDR1 MNHNS and CDR2 SASEGT. CDR3 length: 14 amino acids. V lost 3 bases and J 5 bases, leaving 11 bases between the germline ends. The CDR3, as DNA: TGTGCCAGCAGTGATGGCACAGTTTATCAGCCCCAGCATTTT. Its translation: CASSDGTVYQPQHF.

The rearrangement uses TRBV10-3 and TRBJ2-1, with 9 bases identical to TRBD2. The germline V gene has CDR1 ENHRY and CDR2 SYGVKD. This CDR3 has 13 residues. The ends lost 6 bases at V and 7 bases at J; junction bases unmatched: 4. The CDR3 spells CAIRGLASNEQFF. The CDR3, as DNA: TGTGCCATCAGGGGACTAGCTAGTAATGAGCAGTTCTTC.

The DNA of the CDR3 is TGTGCCAGCAGCCTGCGGACTAGCCCACATGAGCAGTTCTTC. As protein: CASSLRTSPHEQFF. The gene calls are TRBV9 and TRBJ2-1; 8 bases fit TRBD2. Germline values: CDR1 SGDLS, CDR2 YYNGEE. This CDR3 is built from 14 residues. V was clipped by 4 bases and J by 8 bases; unmatched bases: 8.

V is TRBV9 and J is TRBJ2-5; TRBD2 is a possible D gene (6 bases). The CDR3 runs 16 residues. Germline V gene sequence: CDR1 SGDLS, CDR2 YYNGEE. V lost 0 bases and J lost 4, with 16 bases in between. The CDR3 loop is CASSVATGLRGETQYF. Written as DNA, the CDR3 is TGTGCCAGCAGCGTAGCAACGGGACTCCGGGGAGAGACCCAGTACTTC.

This chain joins TRBV19 and TRBJ2-7, with 7 positions matching TRBD2. Trimming removed 4 bases from V and 7 bases from J; junction bases left unmatched: 10. This CDR3 spans 14 amino acids. Looked up from germline, CDR1 is LNHDA and CDR2 is SQIVND (reference sequence). The CDR3 loop reads CASSTSEGGPEQYF. For the CDR3, the DNA is TGTGCCAGTAGTACCTCCGAGGGAGGGCCAGAGCAGTACTTC. Full variable domain (rest looked up from reference TRBV19 and TRBJ2-7): DGGITQSPKYLFRKEGQNVTLSCEQNLNHDAMYWYRQDPGQGLRLIYYSQIVNDFQKGDIAEGYSVSREKKESFPLTVTSAQKNPTAFYLCASSTSEGGPEQYFGPGTRLTVT.

The chain recombines TRBV9 with TRBJ2-3; a possible D gene is TRBD2 (6 bases). CDR1 and CDR2 from the germline V gene are SGDLS and YYNGEE. V lost 3 bases to trimming and J lost 0 bases, with 14 bases between them. CDR3 length equals 16 residues. CDR3 protein: CASSALGTLSTDTQYF. The CDR3 nucleotides read TGTGCCAGCAGCGCCCTCGGGACTTTGAGCACAGATACGCAGTATTTT.

The chain has TRBV19 and TRBJ1-5; 9 positions agree with TRBD1. The length of the CDR3 is 16 residues. V lost 3 bases to trimming and J lost 3 bases; unmatched junction nucleotides: 6. Looked up from germline, CDR1 is LNHDA and CDR2 is SQIVND (reference sequence). CDR3 residues: CASSIPGQGPNQPQHF. The CDR3 region has the DNA TGTGCCAGTAGTATCCCCGGACAGGGGCCCAATCAGCCCCAGCATTTT. The whole variable domain, filled in from reference TRBV19 and TRBJ1-5, reads DGGITQSPKYLFRKEGQNVTLSCEQNLNHDAMYWYRQDPGQGLRLIYYSQIVNDFQKGDIAEGYSVSREKKESFPLTVTSAQKNPTAFYLCASSIPGQGPNQPQHFGDGTRLSIL.

Only one count was recorded for this clone. V and J are TRBV9 and TRBJ2-5, with 16 bases fitting TRBD2. The CDR3 loop spans 18 amino acids. The J segment lost 3 bases and the V segment lost 3 bases, leaving 8 bases of the junction unmatched. Germline lookup yields CDR1 SGDLS and CDR2 YYNGEE. Here the CDR3 reads CASSAQGLAGGGKETQYF. In DNA form, the CDR3 reads TGTGCCAGCAGCGCCCAGGGACTAGCGGGAGGGGGTAAAGAGACCCAGTACTTC.

The chain joins TRBV25-1 to TRBJ2-1; D gene unclear. Per germline, CDR1 MGHDK and CDR2 SYGVNS. The ends were cut back, 1 base at V and 7 bases at J, with 11 bases in the middle. The CDR3 runs to 14 residues. The DNA for the CDR3 is TGTGCCAGCAGTGAATCTAACTTGGTGAATGAGCAGTTCTTC. Protein: CASSESNLVNEQFF.

The CDR3 reads CATSRDARNTDTQYF. The CDR3 region has the DNA TGTGCCACCAGCAGAGACGCTAGGAACACAGATACGCAGTATTTT. The chain couples TRBV15 to TRBJ2-3; no reliable D call. CDR3 size: 15 residues. Germline V gene data show CDR1 as LNHNV and CDR2 as YYDKDF (reference sequence). Trimming took 0 bases from V and 2 from J, leaving 9 bases between them.

The chain links TRBV6-5 to TRBJ2-7; D gene uncertain. Germline V gene lookup returns CDR1 MNHEY and CDR2 SVGAGI. This CDR3 spans 12 amino acids. V was clipped by 7 bases and J by 0 bases, with 7 bases between them. The DNA for the CDR3 is TGTGCCAGCATCCGGAGCTCCTACGAGCAGTACTTC. It specifies CASIRSSYEQYF.

The rearrangement uses TRBV7-8 and TRBJ2-7; 7 bases line up with TRBD2. CDR1 is SGHVS and CDR2 is FQNEAQ in the germline V gene. The length of the CDR3 is 16 residues. Trimming removed 4 bases from V and 0 bases from J; junction bases left unmatched: 9. Here the CDR3 reads CASSSKLAASSYEQYF. CDR3 DNA sequence: TGTGCCAGCAGCTCAAAGCTAGCGGCAAGCTCCTACGAGCAGTACTTC.

The J gene is TRBJ2-1, the V gene TRBV5-1; a weak D match, TRBD2 (6 bases). Germline V gives CDR1 SGHRS, CDR2 YFSETQ. This CDR3 spans 16 amino acids. V was pared by 0 bases and J by 3 bases, with 13 bases between. Here the CDR3 DNA reads TGCGCCAGCAGCTTGGGGGTGGGAGGACTCTACAATGAGCAGTTCTTC. It codes for CASSLGVGGLYNEQFF.

The chain recombines TRBV7-8 with TRBJ1-5, with TRBD1 as a possible D gene (5 bases). Germline V gene sequence: CDR1 SGHVS, CDR2 FQNEAQ. The CDR3 is 15 amino acids. V was pared by 1 base and J by 2 bases, with 9 bases between. CDR3 sequence: CASSLGWGGNQPQHF. The CDR3 DNA follows: TGTGCCAGCAGCTTAGGGTGGGGCGGCAATCAGCCCCAGCATTTT.